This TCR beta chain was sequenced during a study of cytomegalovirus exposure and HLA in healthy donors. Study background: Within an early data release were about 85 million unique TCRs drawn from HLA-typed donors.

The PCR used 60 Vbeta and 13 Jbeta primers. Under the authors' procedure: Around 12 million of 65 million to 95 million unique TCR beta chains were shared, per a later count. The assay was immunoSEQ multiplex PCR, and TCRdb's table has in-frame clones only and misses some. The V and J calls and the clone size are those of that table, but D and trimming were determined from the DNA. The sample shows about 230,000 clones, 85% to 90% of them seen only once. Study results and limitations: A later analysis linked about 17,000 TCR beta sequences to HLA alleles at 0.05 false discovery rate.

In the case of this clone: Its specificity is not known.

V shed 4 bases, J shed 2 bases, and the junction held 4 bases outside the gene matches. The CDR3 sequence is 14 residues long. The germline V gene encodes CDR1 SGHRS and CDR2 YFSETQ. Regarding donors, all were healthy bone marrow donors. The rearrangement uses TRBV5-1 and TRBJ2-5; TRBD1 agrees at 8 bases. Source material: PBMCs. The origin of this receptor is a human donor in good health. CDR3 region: CASSMRQGQETQYF. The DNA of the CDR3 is TGCGCCAGCAGCATGCGACAGGGGCAAGAGACCCAGTACTTC.